The T cell receptor (beta chain) described here comes from a study of blood T cell repertoires in COVID-19. Study in general: PBMCs, B-cell-depleted T cells, or T cells were the source of the cDNA or gDNA that made up the material.

Under the authors' procedure: Researchers report that nucleated cell counts were estimated from reference gene primer amplification. Sequencing used immunoSEQ multiplex PCR; TCRdb keeps in-frame clones, though not all of them. V, J and clone size are taken as reported in that table, and D and trimming were inferred from the DNA itself. The table includes some 420,000 clones, roughly nine tenths detected once. The CDR3 runs to 13 residues. The V segment lost 4 bases and the J segment 12 bases; nucleotides outside the gene matches: 4. The germline V gene has CDR1 SGHTA and CDR2 FQGNSA. Individuals aged about 18 to 100 years were recruited from around 22 US areas. Recovery among Cohort 3 donors was established by two negative PCRs, clearance, or symptom resolution.

The sequencing input was PBMCs or T cells enriched from blood (not recorded which). This TCR came from a man between 25 and 39 years old who had recovered from COVID-19. The V and J genes are TRBV7-2 and TRBJ1-6; 9 bases fit TRBD1. The CDR3 reads CASSSRTGEPLHF. For the CDR3, the DNA is TGTGCCAGCAGCTCACGGACAGGGGAACCCCTCCACTTT.